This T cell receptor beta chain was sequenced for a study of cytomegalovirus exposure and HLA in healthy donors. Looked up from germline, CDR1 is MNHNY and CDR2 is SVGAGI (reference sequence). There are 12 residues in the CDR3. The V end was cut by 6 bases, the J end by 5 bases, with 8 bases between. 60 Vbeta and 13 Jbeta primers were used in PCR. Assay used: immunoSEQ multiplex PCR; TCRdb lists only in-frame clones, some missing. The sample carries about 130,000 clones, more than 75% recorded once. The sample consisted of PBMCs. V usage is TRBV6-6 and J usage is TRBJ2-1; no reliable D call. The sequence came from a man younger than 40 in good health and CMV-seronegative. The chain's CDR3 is CASRRLDNEQFF. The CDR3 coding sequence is TGTGCCAGCAGACGATTAGACAATGAGCAGTTCTTC.